This is a list of T cell receptor beta chains from one sample in a study of blood T cell repertoires in COVID-19. Profiling relied on immunoSEQ multiplex PCR, and the TCRdb table lists in-frame clones only, not all of them. The table has about 240,000 clones, under 85% seen once. Material for sequencing was peripheral blood. Every receptor here comes from a man under 40 who had recovered from COVID-19. Each CDR3 is given with its conserved first and last residue. The order of the fields is D gene, J gene, clone size, V gene, CDR3 DNA, CDR3 protein. D genes are given only for firm matches. Some rows have no size entry. The others give once, few or many, or a class for an expanded clone.

>TRBD2|TRBJ2-1|NA|TRBV14
TGTGCCAGCAGCGAGCGGGGGGGCTTAAGAAAAAATGAGCAGTTCTTC
CASSERGGLRKNEQFF
>TRBD1|TRBJ1-4|NA|TRBV10-3
TGTGCCGCGCGTGACAGGGAAGGTGAAAAACTGTTTTTT
CAARDREGEKLFF
>TRBD2|TRBJ2-1|NA|TRBV5-6
TGTGCCAGCGGACTGAGCGGGGGGGTCTATGAGCAGTTCTTC
CASGLSGGVYEQFF
>TRBD2|TRBJ2-3|once|TRBV3-1/TRBV3-2
TGTGCCAGCAGCCAAACTAGCGGGGGGGCTGGAGATACGCAGTATTTT
CASSQTSGGAGDTQYF
>NA|TRBJ2-7|NA|TRBV5-1
TGCGCCAGCAGCTTGGAGCGGGACGAGCAGTACTTC
CASSLERDEQYF
>NA|TRBJ2-2|NA|TRBV9
TGTGCCAGCAGCGTAGTCGCCAGCGGGAACACCGGGGAGCTGTTTTTT
CASSVVASGNTGELFF
>NA|TRBJ1-2|once|TRBV7-9
TGTGCCAGCAGCTTAGAGGGGGACGGTGGCTACACCTTC
CASSLEGDGGYTF
>NA|TRBJ1-1|many|TRBV10-3
TGTGCCATCAGCCGAGCGGGCACTGAAGCTTTCTTT
CAISRAGTEAFF
>TRBD1|TRBJ1-2|NA|TRBV6-5
TGTGCCAGCAGTTTCGACAGGGACAACTATGGCTACACCTTC
CASSFDRDNYGYTF
>NA|TRBJ2-5|NA|TRBV5-6
TGTGCCAGCAGCAGGGGAACAAAAGAGACCCAGTACTTC
CASSRGTKETQYF